This is a list of T cell receptor beta chains from one sample in a study of OX40 agonist ivuxolimab in advanced cancers. Produced via immunoSEQ multiplex PCR; TCRdb's table is partial and in-frame only. The top ten hold roughly 2.1% of the sample, which has 77,000 or so clones, roughly 85% seen once. Material: CD4+ or CD8+ T cells sorted from blood, obtained in a trial of the OX40 agonist ivuxolimab. These TCRs come from an adult with an advanced solid tumor such as melanoma, head and neck, liver or kidney cancer. CDR3s include the opening cysteine and the closing phenylalanine or tryptophan. A D gene is named only where the DNA matches it firmly. Part of the rows lack a size; the others show once, few, many or a class for expanded clones.

TRBV19	-	15	TRBJ1-2	TRBD1	CASRPETGAGYGYTF	TGTGCCAGTAGGCCGGAGACAGGGGCAGGGTATGGCTACACCTTC
TRBV6-1	-	16	TRBJ1-3	TRBD1	CASSDGTGMRVDTIYF	TGTGCCAGCAGTGACGGGACAGGGATGCGCGTGGACACCATATATTTT
TRBV6-5	-	15	TRBJ2-7	TRBD2	CASSYSFGGVYEQYF	TGTGCCAGCAGTTACTCTTTTGGGGGGGTCTACGAGCAGTACTTC
TRBV27	-	15	TRBJ1-3	-	CASSFSGFSGNTIYF	TGTGCCAGCAGTTTTTCGGGGTTCTCTGGAAACACCATATATTTT
TRBV5-1	-	15	TRBJ1-1	-	CASSPRTVTNTEAFF	TGCGCCAGCAGCCCCCGGACAGTTACGAACACTGAAGCTTTCTTT
TRBV6-5	few	13	TRBJ1-1	-	CASREGPNTEAFF	TGTGCCAGCAGGGAGGGGCCGAACACTGAAGCTTTCTTT
TRBV19	-	13	TRBJ1-6	-	CASKGDLGSPLHF	TGTGCCAGTAAAGGGGACCTGGGTTCACCCCTCCACTTT
TRBV5-1	few	18	TRBJ2-2	TRBD2	CASHRGGRLAGNTGELFF	TGCGCCAGCCACAGAGGCGGGAGACTAGCGGGGAACACCGGGGAGCTGTTTTTT
TRBV11-2	-	16	TRBJ2-2	TRBD1	CASSLAGGAYTGELFF	TGTGCCAGCAGCTTAGCAGGGGGCGCCTACACCGGGGAGCTGTTTTTT
TRBV5-1	-	16	TRBJ2-7	TRBD1	CASSLGRTGSSYEQYF	TGCGCCAGCAGCTTGGGCCGGACAGGGAGCTCCTACGAGCAGTACTTC
TRBV10-1	-	15	TRBJ1-6	-	CASSSFTGSNSPLHF	TGCGCCAGCAGTTCCTTCACAGGGTCGAATTCACCCCTCCACTTT
TRBV18	-	15	TRBJ1-1	TRBD1	CASSPTTGENTEAFF	TGTGCCAGCTCACCGACGACAGGGGAGAACACTGAAGCTTTCTTT
TRBV5-8	-	14	TRBJ2-7	-	CASSLGQGGYEQYF	TGTGCCAGCAGCTTGGGGCAGGGAGGCTACGAGCAGTACTTC
TRBV14	many	12	TRBJ1-1	-	CASSPLNTEAFF	TGTGCCAGCAGCCCGTTAAACACTGAAGCTTTCTTT
TRBV5-6	-	12	TRBJ2-5	-	CASKSGIETQYF	TGTGCCAGCAAATCCGGCATCGAGACCCAGTACTTC
TRBV30	-	13	TRBJ2-1	-	CAWSVRAIREQFF	TGTGCCTGGAGTGTAAGGGCGATTCGTGAGCAGTTCTTC
TRBV11-2	once	13	TRBJ2-1	TRBD1	CASSLRGTGIDFF	TGTGCCAGCAGCTTACGGGGGACAGGGATTGATTTCTTC
TRBV9	-	15	TRBJ2-6	-	CASSVGSVGANVLTF	TGTGCCAGCAGCGTAGGGTCTGTTGGGGCCAACGTCCTGACTTTC
TRBV5-1	-	14	TRBJ1-2	-	CASSLEAGDDGYTF	TGCGCCAGCAGCTTGGAAGCAGGGGACGATGGCTACACCTTC
TRBV9	-	18	TRBJ2-6	-	CASSIRGTQYPGANVLTF	TGTGCCAGCAGCATTAGAGGGACGCAGTATCCTGGGGCCAACGTCCTGACTTTC
TRBV7-3	once	14	TRBJ2-1	TRBD1	CASSFQGAYNEQFF	TGTGCCAGCAGCTTCCAGGGGGCCTACAATGAGCAGTTCTTC
TRBV18	-	12	TRBJ2-5	-	CASSPSIETQYF	TGTGCCAGCTCACCAAGTATAGAGACCCAGTACTTC
TRBV27	once	13	TRBJ2-2	TRBD2	CASGLAGAGELFF	TGTGCCAGCGGACTAGCGGGAGCCGGGGAGCTGTTTTTT
TRBV10-1	-	16	TRBJ2-3	TRBD2	CASSRLAGGFTDTQYF	TGCGCCAGCAGTAGACTAGCGGGAGGTTTCACAGATACGCAGTATTTT
TRBV27	-	11	TRBJ2-5	-	CASSRGETQYF	TGTGCCAGCAGTCGTGGGGAGACCCAGTACTTC
TRBV28	once	14	TRBJ2-7	-	CASSPPRGVNEQYF	TGTGCCAGCAGTCCCCCCAGGGGGGTCAACGAGCAGTACTTC
TRBV10-3	-	15	TRBJ2-7	TRBD2	CAIRGTSGRAREQYF	TGTGCCATCAGGGGGACTAGCGGGAGGGCCCGGGAGCAGTACTTC
TRBV5-4	-	15	TRBJ2-5	-	CASIEQGRGWETQYF	TGTGCCAGCATCGAACAGGGCCGGGGGTGGGAGACCCAGTACTTC
TRBV6-1	-	15	TRBJ1-5	TRBD1	CASSETGARNQPQHF	TGTGCCAGCAGTGAAACAGGGGCCCGCAATCAGCCCCAGCATTTT
TRBV11-2	-	15	TRBJ2-7	TRBD1	CASSSLRDRSYEQYF	TGTGCCAGCAGCTCCCTGAGGGACAGGTCCTACGAGCAGTACTTC
TRBV5-6	-	12	TRBJ2-7	-	CASSREAYEQYF	TGTGCCAGCAGCCGTGAGGCCTACGAGCAGTACTTC
TRBV30	-	15	TRBJ1-4	TRBD1	CAWSSGDRRGEKLFF	TGTGCCTGGAGCAGTGGGGACAGAAGGGGGGAAAAACTGTTTTTT
TRBV18	-	15	TRBJ2-2	-	CASSRQPGDTGELFF	TGTGCCAGCTCACGACAGCCAGGGGACACCGGGGAGCTGTTTTTT
TRBV7-9	-	13	TRBJ2-7	TRBD2	CASTAGTTYEQYF	TGTGCCAGCACCGCCGGGACTACCTACGAGCAGTACTTC
TRBV19	once	14	TRBJ2-7	TRBD1	CASSPRQGGYEQYF	TGTGCCAGTAGTCCTCGACAGGGTGGCTACGAGCAGTACTTC
TRBV2	-	12	TRBJ1-1	-	CASSQRNTEAFF	TGTGCCAGCAGCCAGCGGAACACTGAAGCTTTCTTT
TRBV19	-	16	TRBJ2-1	-	CASSLRDSLGNNEQFF	TGTGCCAGTAGTCTACGGGACTCCCTGGGAAACAATGAGCAGTTCTTC
TRBV6-5	-	14	TRBJ2-2	TRBD1	CASSPGTGAGELFF	TGTGCCAGCAGCCCCGGGACAGGGGCCGGGGAGCTGTTTTTT
TRBV28	-	15	TRBJ2-5	TRBD2	CASSAPGLSQETQYF	TGTGCCAGCAGTGCGCCGGGACTATCTCAAGAGACCCAGTACTTC
TRBV5-1	-	14	TRBJ1-3	TRBD1	CASSLGQGRNTIYF	TGCGCCAGCAGCTTGGGACAGGGAAGGAACACCATATATTTT
TRBV7-9	-	15	TRBJ2-2	TRBD2	CASSQGLAGAGELFF	TGTGCCAGCAGCCAAGGACTAGCGGGGGCCGGGGAGCTGTTTTTT
TRBV27	-	15	TRBJ1-6	TRBD1	CASSEGASYNSPLHF	TGTGCCAGCAGTGAGGGGGCATCCTATAATTCACCCCTCCACTTT
TRBV7-9	once	13	TRBJ2-7	-	CASSLTPGDEQYF	TGTGCCAGCAGCTTAACTCCAGGAGATGAGCAGTACTTC
TRBV18	-	15	TRBJ1-6	TRBD1	CASSPPGTVNSPLHF	TGTGCCAGCTCACCTCCCGGGACAGTTAATTCACCCCTCCACTTT
TRBV15	-	16	TRBJ1-2	-	CATSRGLDGLPGGYTF	TGTGCCACCAGCAGGGGTTTGGACGGCCTACCGGGGGGCTACACCTTC
TRBV7-9	-	16	TRBJ2-2	TRBD2	CASSLEGGSGTGELFF	TGTGCCAGCAGCTTAGAAGGTGGTAGCGGGACCGGGGAGCTGTTTTTT
TRBV5-4	-	20	TRBJ2-7	TRBD1	CASSFRPMLRDRGPVYEQYF	TGTGCCAGCAGCTTCCGGCCGATGCTCCGAGACAGGGGGCCGGTCTACGAGCAGTACTTC
TRBV18	once	14	TRBJ2-2	-	CASSPLRNTGELFF	TGTGCCAGCTCACCACTTAGGAACACCGGGGAGCTGTTTTTT
TRBV5-1	-	16	TRBJ2-1	TRBD2	CASSTIAGGSYNEQFF	TGCGCCAGCAGCACGATAGCGGGGGGTTCCTACAATGAGCAGTTCTTC
TRBV28	once	14	TRBJ1-5	-	CASSYFNSNQPQHF	TGTGCCAGCAGTTATTTTAATAGCAATCAGCCCCAGCATTTT
TRBV7-9	-	15	TRBJ1-1	-	CASSLARGGGTEAFF	TGTGCCAGCAGCTTAGCGCGAGGAGGGGGAACTGAAGCTTTCTTT
TRBV14	-	15	TRBJ2-7	-	CASSQELGGRYEQYF	TGTGCCAGCAGCCAAGAATTGGGGGGTCGGTACGAGCAGTACTTC
TRBV5-1	once	15	TRBJ2-3	-	CASSLAPLVTDTQYF	TGCGCCAGCAGCTTGGCCCCCCTAGTAACAGATACGCAGTATTTT
TRBV14	-	15	TRBJ2-3	TRBD2	CASSQRTSGADTQYF	TGTGCCAGCAGCCAGCGGACTAGCGGTGCAGATACGCAGTATTTT